This T cell receptor beta chain stems from a study of blood T cell repertoires in COVID-19. Study-level background: Sites across the United States, Italy and Spain contributed samples from acute and convalescent COVID-19. PBMCs, B-cell-depleted T cells, or T cells provided the cDNA or gDNA that made up the material.

Original handling: Reference gene primer amplification gave nucleated cell count estimates. Using immunoSEQ multiplex PCR, the repertoire was profiled, and TCRdb retains in-frame clones only, with some absent. V and J calls and clone size are as listed in that table; D and trimming were resolved from the DNA. The sample records roughly 97,000 clones, about 89% being singletons. The CDR3 is made up of 13 amino acids. Germline CDR1 is SGHTA and CDR2 is FQGTGA. Trimming shortened V by 5 bases and J by 5 bases, and 12 bases separated the two germline ends. The genes are TRBV7-3 and TRBJ2-5; no clear D gene. The source material was peripheral blood. This TCR came from a human donor in a cohort sampled during active COVID-19. CDR3 nucleotide sequence: TGTGCCAGCAGCCAGGTCCGGAAGGAGACCCAGTACTTC. Its protein is CASSQVRKETQYF.